This T cell receptor beta chain was captured by sequencing in a study of T cell responses to AZD1222 COVID-19 vaccine. The protocol was immunoSEQ multiplex PCR, while the TCRdb copy is restricted to in-frame clones and leaves out a portion. Among about 140,000 clones listed, about 90% were seen once. The CDR3 loop spans 12 amino acids. V lost 4 bases and J 10 bases, leaving 11 bases between the germline ends. Germline CDR1 is SGHTA and CDR2 is FQGNSA. The input for sequencing was peripheral blood, taken on day 0 of AZD1222 vaccination. The TCR originated in an adult in good health. This chain uses TRBV7-2 with TRBJ2-1, with D hard to call. The chain's CDR3 is CASSSRLGEQFF. CDR3 nucleotide sequence: TGTGCCAGCAGCTCGCGTTTGGGGGAGCAGTTCTTC.